Below, 27 T cell receptor beta chains from the same sample are listed, as sequenced in a study of T cells expressing NK-cell markers. One entry per CDR3 protein, without DNA, is what TCRdb gives after re-calling the 5' RACE reads. This listing includes roughly 180,000 distinct CDR3 sequences. Sample: blood T cells: a sorted CD56 or NKG2C T cell subset, CD4+ or CD8+ T cells, or bulk PBMC T cells (not recorded which). These receptors came from a man between 18 and 69 years old in good health.

This chain joins TRBV7-9 and TRBJ2-1. Germline V gives CDR1 SEHNR, CDR2 FQNEAQ (reference sequence). CDR3 length: 12 residues. This CDR3 is CASSQDPHEQFF.

This chain joins TRBV7-2 and TRBJ1-1. The CDR3 runs to 13 residues. Germline values: CDR1 SGHTA, CDR2 FQGNSA. The CDR3 sequence is CASSFTKGTEAFF. The full variable domain, rest sourced from reference TRBV7-2 and TRBJ1-1, is GAGVSQSPSNKVTEKGKDVELRCDPISGHTALYWYRQSLGQGLEFLIYFQGNSAPDKSGLPSDRFSAERTGGSVSTLTIQRTQQEDSAVYLCASSFTKGTEAFFGQGTRLTVV.

The chain carries TRBV25-1 and TRBJ2-5; TCRdb proposes TRBD1, but this gene call is untestable without DNA. Germline V gives CDR1 MGHDK, CDR2 SYGVNS. CDR3 length equals 15 residues. The CDR3 here is CASSVPGGLPETQYF.

V and J are TRBV6-5 and TRBJ1-2; as DNA is missing, the TRBD1 call by TCRdb cannot be tested. The CDR3 length is 13 residues. CDR1 is MNHEY, CDR2 SVGAGI, per germline. CDR3 amino acids: CASSSVPGEGYTF.

The rearrangement joins TRBV20-1 to TRBJ1-1. CDR3 length: 13 amino acids. The germline V gene has CDR1 DFQATT and CDR2 SNEGSKA (reference sequence). CDR3 protein: CSASGGDLPEAFF.

The genes are TRBV28 and TRBJ1-3. Germline V gene sequence: CDR1 MDHEN, CDR2 SYDVKM. The CDR3 has 12 amino acids. CDR3 protein: CASSQTLNTIYF.

The V call is TRBV25-1, the J call TRBJ1-1; TCRdb names TRBD1, which stays unverified in the absence of DNA. The germline V gene encodes CDR1 MGHDK and CDR2 SYGVNS. This CDR3 is 15 amino acids long. The CDR3 is CASSGRAGEYTEAFF.

The chain carries TRBV15 and TRBJ2-1; TCRdb proposes TRBD2, but this gene call is untestable without DNA. From germline, CDR1 is LNHNV and CDR2 YYDKDF (reference sequence). CDR3 length: 17 residues. The chain's CDR3 is CATSITSGGVLGYEQFF.

The CDR3 region is CASSYYGGGPRETQYF. The rearrangement joins TRBV6-5 to TRBJ2-5; with no DNA, the TCRdb D assignment of TRBD1 cannot be verified. Germline V lookup: CDR1 MNHEY, CDR2 SVGAGI. The CDR3 spans 16 residues.

The V gene is TRBV13, the J gene TRBJ1-1. In germline, CDR1 is PRHDT, CDR2 FYEKMQ (reference sequence). The CDR3 totals 13 residues. The CDR3 is CASSLRLHTEAFF.

The chain is built from TRBV4-2 and TRBJ2-1. Germline CDR1 and CDR2: LGHNA and YNFKEQ. This CDR3 comprises 17 residues. This CDR3 is CASSLIDAGGSYNEQFF.

The CDR3 loop is CASSEEVRGLYEQYF. J is TRBJ2-7 and V is TRBV5-8; there is no DNA to check the TCRdb D call of TRBD2. The CDR3 is 15 amino acids. Germline assignment: CDR1 SGHTS and CDR2 YDEGEE.

The V and J genes are TRBV19 and TRBJ1-1; TCRdb designates TRBD1, a call that cannot be tested without DNA. The CDR3 runs to 14 residues. Germline CDR1 and CDR2: LNHDA and SQIVND (reference sequence). The CDR3 sequence is CASTWDRGNTEAFF. Variable domain in full (rest from reference TRBV19 and TRBJ1-1): DGGITQSPKYLFRKEGQNVTLSCEQNLNHDAMYWYRQDPGQGLRLIYYSQIVNDFQKGDIAEGYSVSREKKESFPLTVTSAQKNPTAFYLCASTWDRGNTEAFFGQGTRLTVV.

The chain couples TRBV6-5 to TRBJ2-4; TCRdb reports TRBD2, a call that lacks DNA to check it against. Germline assignment: CDR1 MNHEY and CDR2 SVGAGI. The CDR3 consists of 18 residues. The CDR3 region is CASSYSSLAGGNKNIQYF.

This rearrangement joins TRBV6-1 to TRBJ2-1; there is no DNA to check the TCRdb D call of TRBD1. This CDR3 has 13 residues. From germline, CDR1 is MNHNS and CDR2 SASEGT. The CDR3: CASSTTRGGEQFF.

This chain links TRBV20-1 with TRBJ1-2. The germline gives CDR1 DFQATT, CDR2 SNEGSKA (reference sequence). This CDR3 comprises 15 residues. CDR3 residues: CSALSPGLANYGYTF.

This chain uses TRBV13 with TRBJ1-4; TCRdb designates TRBD1, a call that cannot be tested without DNA. The CDR3 covers 15 residues. The germline V gene has CDR1 PRHDT and CDR2 FYEKMQ (reference sequence). Here the CDR3 reads CASSRTGFEGEKLFF.

This chain connects TRBV7-8 to TRBJ2-4; TCRdb's D gene call, TRBD2, goes unchecked for lack of DNA. CDR1 and CDR2 from the germline V gene are SGHVS and FQNEAQ. The CDR3 sequence is 16 residues long. The CDR3 loop is CASSLRAAGVKNIQYF.

The rearrangement joins TRBV5-5 to TRBJ2-5; the D gene TCRdb calls, TRBD1, cannot be checked with no DNA. Germline V gives CDR1 SGHKS, CDR2 YYEKEE (reference sequence). This CDR3 has 14 amino acids. The CDR3 region is CASSAPVLQETQYF.

J is TRBJ2-7 and V is TRBV2; TCRdb gives TRBD1 as the D gene, but with no DNA this cannot be confirmed. This CDR3 has 14 amino acids. Looked up from germline, CDR1 is SNHLY and CDR2 is FYNNEI. CDR3 residues: CASSEAPTGNEQYF.

The chain uses TRBV7-6 and TRBJ2-7; absent DNA, TCRdb's TRBD1 call cannot be checked. The germline CDR1 and CDR2 sequences are SGHVS and FNYEAQ. CDR3 length: 15 amino acids. CDR3 residues: CASSPGGGTYYEQYF.

This chain links TRBV7-9 with TRBJ2-7; no DNA is available, so the TRBD1 call from TCRdb remains unchecked. The CDR3 loop spans 14 amino acids. Germline loops: CDR1 SEHNR, CDR2 FQNEAQ (reference sequence). CDR3 residues: CASSLAGTGYEQYF.

The chain uses TRBV27 and TRBJ1-1. Germline assignment: CDR1 MNHEY and CDR2 SMNVEV (reference sequence). This CDR3 is built from 11 residues. CDR3 sequence: CATRKGTEAFF.

The rearrangement joins TRBV7-8 to TRBJ2-1; without DNA, the TCRdb call of TRBD1 cannot be checked. CDR3 length equals 17 residues. From germline, CDR1 is SGHVS and CDR2 FQNEAQ. The CDR3: CASSPGTGGAGYNEQFF.

The rearrangement uses TRBV11-2 and TRBJ1-1. Germline CDR1 SGHAT, CDR2 FQNNGV. This CDR3 contains 16 residues. CDR3 loop: CASSRGLVAKNTEAFF.

This rearrangement joins TRBV15 to TRBJ2-7; the D gene TCRdb calls, TRBD1, cannot be checked with no DNA. The CDR3 is 16 residues long. In germline, CDR1 is LNHNV, CDR2 YYDKDF (reference sequence). CDR3 residues: CATSPPGGRVVYEQYF.

The chain combines TRBV6-5 with TRBJ1-2; TCRdb designates TRBD1, a call that cannot be tested without DNA. The CDR3 covers 14 residues. CDR1 is MNHEY and CDR2 is SVGAGI in the germline V gene. CDR3: CASTPGGANYGYTF.